This T cell receptor (beta chain) was documented in a study of blood T cell repertoires in COVID-19 (dated by TCRdb to 2020 to 2022). At the level of the whole study: Samples covering the acute and convalescent phases of COVID-19 were provided by collaborators in the United States, Italy and Spain. The repertoires were released in a freely available public database meant as a resource for research on the immune response to SARS-CoV-2. The prospective study material was composed of cDNA or gDNA derived from T cells, B-cell-depleted T cells, or PBMCs. Where available, HLA class I and class II types were taken from metadata supplied by the sample provider and were not determined by assay-based typing. Samples came from the ongoing ImmuneRACE study (first 160 participants) plus 1,254 subjects from 6 global collaborators. A de-identified subject ID, COVID-19 status, age in years and sex were almost always included in the sample metadata. Deeply sampled blood TCRbeta repertoires from subjects exposed to, actively infected with, or recovered from COVID-19 were included in the dataset.

The immunoSEQ Assay, a bias-controlled multiplex PCR, was used to amplify TCRbeta CDR3 regions from genomic DNA. The original methods were these. Nucleated cell counts per sample were estimated from amplification of reference gene primers within the assay. To quantify the absolute abundance of each unique TCRbeta CDR3 rearrangement, sequence reads were collapsed and filtered. For each sample, productive Simpson clonality was calculated by taking the square root of Simpson's diversity index across productive rearrangements. TCRdb obtained this table from immuneACCESS and retained in-frame rearrangements with V and J assigned. These tables miss some clones; where compared with another copy, unresolved V genes account for less than half of the shortfall, and the remainder is unexplained. V, J and clone size are those of that table, while D and trimming were read from the DNA. This sample has a few hundred thousand clones in its table, and approximately 77% of those were observed once. Of the sample, about 3.4% falls within the top ten clones.

Each collaborating institution followed its own protocols to collect whole blood in K2EDTA tubes. For TCRbeta analysis, collaborators shipped samples as frozen whole blood, isolated PBMCs, or DNA extracted from either of those sample types. Summary of the overall study and its limitations: How much clinical and demographic metadata was included differed by source and by participant, and the metadata was provided uncurated.

The CDR1 and CDR2 encoded by the germline V gene (reference sequence) are SGHNT and YYREEE. CDR3 length: 14 amino acids, cysteine to phenylalanine. CDR3 DNA is the only sequence kept; it has 42 bases, read in frame from the first base. V and J are truncated by 2 bases and 4 bases respectively, leaving an intervening sequence of 12 bases. Worth noting for this clone: Its antigen remains undetermined. Base qualities were left out, and no much larger clone turns up one base away.

The rearrangement joined TRBV5-4 to TRBJ1-2, with the D gene uncertain. Sequencing input: peripheral blood. The TCR was taken from a woman younger than 30 with acute or convalescent COVID-19. The CDR3 protein is CASSLRDSFYGYTF. The nucleotides are TGTGCCAGCAGCTTACGGGATTCTTTCTATGGCTACACCTTC. With all but the CDR3 taken from the reference TRBV5-4 and TRBJ1-2 genes, the full variable domain is: ETGVTQSPTHLIKTRGQQVTLRCSSQSGHNTVSWYQQALGQGPQFIFQYYREEENGRGNFPPRFSGLQFPNYSSELNVNALELDDSALYLCASSLRDSFYGYTFGSGTRLTVV.